Following are 7 T cell receptor beta chains from one sample sequenced in a study of T-cell reconstitution after alpha-beta-depleted transplantation in children. Preparing the TCRbeta library involved the use of unique molecular identifiers. Each CDR3 protein gets one entry after TCRdb re-called the PCR reads with MiXCR. The table records approximately 510,000 distinct CDR3 sequences, about 16% of them present only once. The sequences come from PBMCs from the stem cell graft donor, collected from the stem cell graft. The source of these receptors is a human donor who donated a stem cell graft to a child with acute lymphoblastic leukemia.

In this sample, this clonotype turned up a few times. This rearrangement joins TRBV5-1 to TRBJ2-2; maybe TRBD2 (5 bases). The CDR3 length is 15 residues. CDR1 is SGHRS, CDR2 YFSETQ, per germline. V was clipped by 3 bases and J by 0 bases, with 9 bases between them. CDR3 sequence (DNA): TGCGCCAGCAGCTCGGGGTTTTCGAACACCGGGGAGCTGTTTTTT. Translating it yields CASSSGFSNTGELFF. The full variable domain, its missing parts supplied by reference TRBV5-1 and TRBJ2-2, is KAGVTQTPRYLIKTRGQQVTLSCSPISGHRSVSWYQQTPGQGLQFLFEYFSETQRNKGNFPGRFSGRQFSNSRSEMNVSTLELGDSALYLCASSSGFSNTGELFFGEGSRLTVL.

This clonotype was counted a few times. V and J are TRBV12-3 or TRBV12-4 and TRBJ2-2; 8 bases are shared with TRBD2. V was clipped by 3 bases and J by 2 bases; unmatched bases: 8. The CDR3 loop spans 17 amino acids. The DNA of the CDR3 is TGTGCCAGCAGTTTTTTGCCGGGACTAGATAACACCGGGGAGCTGTTTTTT. It specifies CASSFLPGLDNTGELFF.

The CDR3 DNA follows: TGTGCCAGCAGCAGGGACGCCAGGACGTCCTACGAGCAGTACTTC. Its translation: CASSRDARTSYEQYF. The chain joins TRBV7-9 to TRBJ2-7; D is perhaps TRBD1 or TRBD2 (5 bases each). CDR1 SEHNR and CDR2 FQNEAQ come from the germline V gene (reference sequence). V was cut by 5 bases and J by 1 base, with 15 bases left in between. The CDR3 runs 15 residues.

This clonotype was seen repeatedly, ten times or more. This chain joins TRBV7-3 and TRBJ1-2; D gene unclear. This CDR3 is built from 13 residues. The V and J ends lost 1 base and 5 bases respectively, with 8 bases between them. The germline CDR1 and CDR2 sequences are SGHTA and FQGTGA. This CDR3 reads CASSLSSVYGYTF. In DNA form, the CDR3 reads TGTGCCAGCAGCTTAAGCAGTGTTTATGGCTACACCTTC.

The rearrangement uses TRBV20-1 and TRBJ1-2; D is unresolved. The CDR3 is 14 residues long. Trimming took off 6 bases at V and 0 bases at J, with 14 bases between the two ends. Germline assignment: CDR1 DFQATT and CDR2 SNEGSKA (reference sequence). The CDR3 loop is CSAPREESNYGYTF. The CDR3, as DNA: TGCAGTGCCCCGAGGGAGGAATCTAACTATGGCTACACCTTC.

In its sample, this clonotype was seen a few times. CDR3 protein: CASSFRAALREYEQYF. For the CDR3, the DNA is TGTGCCAGCAGTTTTAGGGCTGCTCTCCGCGAATACGAGCAGTACTTC. The chain is built from TRBV27 and TRBJ2-7; the D is unclear. Looked up from germline, CDR1 is MNHEY and CDR2 is SMNVEV (reference sequence). The CDR3 extends over 16 amino acids. The V end lost 3 bases, the J end lost 4 bases, and 19 bases lay between the germline ends.

Ten or more counts support this clonotype. The CDR3 protein is CASSQALAGRADTQYF. The CDR3 DNA reads as TGTGCCAGCAGCCAAGCGCTGGCCGGGAGAGCAGATACGCAGTATTTT. The rearrangement joins TRBV3-1 to TRBJ2-3; maybe TRBD2 (6 bases). Germline V gene sequence: CDR1 LGHDT, CDR2 YNNKEL (reference sequence). There are 16 residues in the CDR3. The V end was cut by 1 base, the J end by 4 bases, with 15 bases between.